This TCR beta chain comes out of a study of T-cell memory formation after mild COVID-19. Across the whole study: The two donors had largely donor-specific TCR clusters. Study-wide results and limits: CM and EM subsets held most contracting CD4+ clones; EMRA held CD8+ ones. Day 15 to 85 contracting clones showed balanced CD4/CD8; day 15 to 37 expanders favored CD4+. Some clones that responded turned up in pre-infection memory, which suggests that cross-reactive memory joined in.

TCRdb itself ran the 5' RACE reads through MiXCR, one entry per CDR3 protein. This table holds about 39,000 distinct CDR3 sequences, less than 8% found once. CDR1 and CDR2 (germline): DFQATT, SNEGSKA (reference sequence). This CDR3 region has 15 residues. Deletions cut 0 bases from V and 6 bases from J, with 14 bases between. This clonotype showed up many times. Its matching antigen is unknown. Source material: PBMCs or a T cell subset sorted from them (not recorded which). The origin of this receptor is an adult who had mild COVID-19 (a few samples of this study predate the infection). Cell type and time point are not known. The gene calls are TRBV20-1 and TRBJ1-4; weak D call: TRBD1 (6 bases). The CDR3 region is CSARDPRQVHEKLFF. The DNA of the CDR3 is TGCAGTGCTAGAGATCCTCGACAGGTGCATGAAAAACTGTTTTTT.